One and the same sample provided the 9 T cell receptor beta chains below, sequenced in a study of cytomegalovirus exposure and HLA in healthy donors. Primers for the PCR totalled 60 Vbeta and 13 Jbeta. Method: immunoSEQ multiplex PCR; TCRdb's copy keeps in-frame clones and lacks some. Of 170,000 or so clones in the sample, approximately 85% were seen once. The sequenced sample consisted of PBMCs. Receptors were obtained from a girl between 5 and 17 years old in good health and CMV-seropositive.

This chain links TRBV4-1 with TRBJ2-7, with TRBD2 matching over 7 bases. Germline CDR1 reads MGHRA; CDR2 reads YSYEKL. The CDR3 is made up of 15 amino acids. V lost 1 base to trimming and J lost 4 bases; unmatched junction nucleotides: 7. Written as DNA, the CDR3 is TGCGCCAGCAGCCAAGTTAGGCTAGCGGTGTACGAGCAGTACTTC. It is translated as CASSQVRLAVYEQYF.

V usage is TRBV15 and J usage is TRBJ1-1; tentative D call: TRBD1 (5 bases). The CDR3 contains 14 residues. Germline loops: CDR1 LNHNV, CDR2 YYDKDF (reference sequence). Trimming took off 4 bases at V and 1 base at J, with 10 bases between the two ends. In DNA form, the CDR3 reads TGTGCCACCAGCACTCGGGGGGAGAACACTGAAGCTTTCTTT. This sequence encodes CATSTRGENTEAFF.

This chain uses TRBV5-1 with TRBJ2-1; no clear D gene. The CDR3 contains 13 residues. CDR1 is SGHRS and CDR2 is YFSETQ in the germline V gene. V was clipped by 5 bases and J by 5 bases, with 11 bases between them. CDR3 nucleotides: TGCGCCAGCAGAGACGACACCCACAATGAGCAGTTCTTC. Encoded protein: CASRDDTHNEQFF.

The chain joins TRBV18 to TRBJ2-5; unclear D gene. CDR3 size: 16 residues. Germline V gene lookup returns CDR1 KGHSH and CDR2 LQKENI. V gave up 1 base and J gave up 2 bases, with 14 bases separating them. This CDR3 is CASSPLGLGKQETQYF. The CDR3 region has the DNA TGTGCCAGCTCACCACTGGGCTTAGGAAAACAAGAGACCCAGTACTTC.

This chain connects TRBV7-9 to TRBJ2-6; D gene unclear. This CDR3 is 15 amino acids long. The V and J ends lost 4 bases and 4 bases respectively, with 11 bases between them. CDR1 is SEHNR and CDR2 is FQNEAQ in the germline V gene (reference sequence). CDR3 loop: CASSSPLTGANVLTF. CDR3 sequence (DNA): TGTGCCAGCAGCTCCCCTTTAACAGGGGCCAACGTCCTGACTTTC.

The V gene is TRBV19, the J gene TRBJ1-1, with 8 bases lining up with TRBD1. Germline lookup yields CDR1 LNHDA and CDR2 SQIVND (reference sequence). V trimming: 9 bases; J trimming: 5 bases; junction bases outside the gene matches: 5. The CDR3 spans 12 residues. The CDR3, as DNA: TGTGCCAGCCAGGGGGCCGGGACTGAAGCTTTCTTT. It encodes CASQGAGTEAFF.

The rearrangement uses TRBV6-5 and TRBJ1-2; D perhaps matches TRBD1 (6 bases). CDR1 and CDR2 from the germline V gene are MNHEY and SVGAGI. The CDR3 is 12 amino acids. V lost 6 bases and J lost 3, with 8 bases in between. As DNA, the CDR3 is TGTGCCAGCAGACGACAGGACTATGGCTACACCTTC. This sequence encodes CASRRQDYGYTF.

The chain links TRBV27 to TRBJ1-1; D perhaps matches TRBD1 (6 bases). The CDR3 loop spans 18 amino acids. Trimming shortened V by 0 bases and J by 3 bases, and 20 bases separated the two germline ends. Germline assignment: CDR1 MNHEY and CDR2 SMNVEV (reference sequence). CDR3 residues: CASSLSASWRKGDTEAFF. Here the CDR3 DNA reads TGTGCCAGCAGTTTATCAGCGTCGTGGCGAAAGGGGGACACTGAAGCTTTCTTT.

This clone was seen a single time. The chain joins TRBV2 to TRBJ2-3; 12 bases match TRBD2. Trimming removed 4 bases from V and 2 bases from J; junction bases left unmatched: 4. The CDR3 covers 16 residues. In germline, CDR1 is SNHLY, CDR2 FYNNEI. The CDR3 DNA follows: TGTGCCAGCAGTGGGACTAGCGGGGAACACACAGATACGCAGTATTTT. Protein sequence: CASSGTSGEHTDTQYF.